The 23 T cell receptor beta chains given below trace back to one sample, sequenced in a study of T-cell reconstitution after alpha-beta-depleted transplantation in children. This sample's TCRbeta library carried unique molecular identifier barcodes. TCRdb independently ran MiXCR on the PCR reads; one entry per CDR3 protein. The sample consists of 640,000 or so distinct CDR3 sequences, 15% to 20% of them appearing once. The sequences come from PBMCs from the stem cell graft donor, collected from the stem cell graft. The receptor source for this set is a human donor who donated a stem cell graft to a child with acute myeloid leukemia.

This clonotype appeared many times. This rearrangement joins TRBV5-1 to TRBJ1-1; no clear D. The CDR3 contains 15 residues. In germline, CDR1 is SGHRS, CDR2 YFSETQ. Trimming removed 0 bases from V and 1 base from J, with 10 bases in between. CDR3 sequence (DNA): TGCGCCAGCAGCTTGGAGGTACCGACGAACACTGAAGCTTTCTTT. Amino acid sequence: CASSLEVPTNTEAFF. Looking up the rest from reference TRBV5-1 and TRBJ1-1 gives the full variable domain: KAGVTQTPRYLIKTRGQQVTLSCSPISGHRSVSWYQQTPGQGLQFLFEYFSETQRNKGNFPGRFSGRQFSNSRSEMNVSTLELGDSALYLCASSLEVPTNTEAFFGQGTRLTVV.

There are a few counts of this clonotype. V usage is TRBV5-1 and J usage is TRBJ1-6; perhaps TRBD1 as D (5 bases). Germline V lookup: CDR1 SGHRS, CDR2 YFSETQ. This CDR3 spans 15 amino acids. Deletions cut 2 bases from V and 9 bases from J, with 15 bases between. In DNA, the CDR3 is TGCGCCAGCAGCTTTACGACAGCCAAAGGTTCACCCCTCCACTTT. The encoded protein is CASSFTTAKGSPLHF.

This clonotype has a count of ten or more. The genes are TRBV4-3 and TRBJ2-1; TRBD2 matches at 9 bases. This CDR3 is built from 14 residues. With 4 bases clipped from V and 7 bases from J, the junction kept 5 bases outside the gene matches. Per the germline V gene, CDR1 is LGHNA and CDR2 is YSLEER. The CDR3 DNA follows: TGCGCCAGCAGCCCAAAGCGGGGGGCAAATGAGCAGTTCTTC. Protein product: CASSPKRGANEQFF.

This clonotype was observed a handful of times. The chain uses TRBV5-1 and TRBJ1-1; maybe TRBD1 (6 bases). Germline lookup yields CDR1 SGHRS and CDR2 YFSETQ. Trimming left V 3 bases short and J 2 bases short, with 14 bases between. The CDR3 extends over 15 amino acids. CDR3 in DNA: TGCGCCAGCAGCTCCCCCGGGGGGGGCAACACTGAAGCTTTCTTT. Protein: CASSSPGGGNTEAFF.

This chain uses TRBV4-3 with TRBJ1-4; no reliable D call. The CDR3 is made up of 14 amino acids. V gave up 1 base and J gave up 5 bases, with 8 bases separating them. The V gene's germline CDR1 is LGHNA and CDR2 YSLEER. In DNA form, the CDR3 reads TGCGCCAGCAGCCAAGGAGGAGAAAATGAAAAACTGTTTTTT. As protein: CASSQGGENEKLFF.

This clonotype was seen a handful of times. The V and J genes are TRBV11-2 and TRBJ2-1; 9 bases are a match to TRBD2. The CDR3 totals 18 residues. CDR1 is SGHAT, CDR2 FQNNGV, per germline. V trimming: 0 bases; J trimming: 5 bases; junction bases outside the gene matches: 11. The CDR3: CASSLDSPAGGPHNEQFF. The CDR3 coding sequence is TGTGCCAGCAGCTTAGATTCCCCGGCGGGGGGGCCCCACAATGAGCAGTTCTTC. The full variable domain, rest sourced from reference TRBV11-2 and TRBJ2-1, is EAGVAQSPRYKIIEKRQSVAFWCNPISGHATLYWYQQILGQGPKLLIQFQNNGVVDDSQLPKDRFSAERLKGVDSTLKIQPAKLEDSAVYLCASSLDSPAGGPHNEQFFGPGTRLTVL.

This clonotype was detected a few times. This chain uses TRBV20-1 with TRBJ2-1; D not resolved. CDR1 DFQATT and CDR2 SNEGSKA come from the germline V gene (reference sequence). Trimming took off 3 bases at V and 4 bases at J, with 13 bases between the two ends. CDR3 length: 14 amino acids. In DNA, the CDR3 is TGCAGTGCTAGTCGTGGGCCAGTGTACAATGAGCAGTTCTTC. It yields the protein CSASRGPVYNEQFF.

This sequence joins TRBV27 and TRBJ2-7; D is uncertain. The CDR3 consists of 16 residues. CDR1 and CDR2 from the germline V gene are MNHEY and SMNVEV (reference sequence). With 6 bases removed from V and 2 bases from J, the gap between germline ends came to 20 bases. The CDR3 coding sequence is TGTGCCAGCAGGCCCACCGGGCCCCTGCTCCCCTACGAGCAGTACTTC. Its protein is CASRPTGPLLPYEQYF.

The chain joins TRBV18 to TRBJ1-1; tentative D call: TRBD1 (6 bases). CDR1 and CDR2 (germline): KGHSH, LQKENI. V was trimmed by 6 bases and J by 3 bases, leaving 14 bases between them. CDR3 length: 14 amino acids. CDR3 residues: CASSRPGVDTEAFF. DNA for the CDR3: TGTGCCAGCTCGCGACCAGGGGTCGACACTGAAGCTTTCTTT.

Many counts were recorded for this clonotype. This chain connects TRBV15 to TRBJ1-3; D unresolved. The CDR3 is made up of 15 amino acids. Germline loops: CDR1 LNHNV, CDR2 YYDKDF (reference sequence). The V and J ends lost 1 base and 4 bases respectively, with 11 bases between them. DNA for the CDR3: TGTGCCACCAGCAGAGCTCTTAACGAGGGAAACACCATATATTTT. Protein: CATSRALNEGNTIYF.

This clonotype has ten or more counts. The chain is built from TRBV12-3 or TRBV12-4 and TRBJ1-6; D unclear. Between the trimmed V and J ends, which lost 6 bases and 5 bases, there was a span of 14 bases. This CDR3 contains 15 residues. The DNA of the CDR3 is TGTGCCAGCAGGTCTGGGCCGAATGATAATTCACCCCTCCACTTT. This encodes CASRSGPNDNSPLHF.

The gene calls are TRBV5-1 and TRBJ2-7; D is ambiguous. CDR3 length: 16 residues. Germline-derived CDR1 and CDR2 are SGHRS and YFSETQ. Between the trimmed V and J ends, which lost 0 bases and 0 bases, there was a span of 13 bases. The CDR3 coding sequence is TGCGCCAGCAGCTTGGATCTCACCACGAGCTCCTACGAGCAGTACTTC. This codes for CASSLDLTTSSYEQYF.

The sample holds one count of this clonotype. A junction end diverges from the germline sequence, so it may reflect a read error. The CDR3 reads CCADRGMTLFHQPQHF. DNA of the CDR3: TGCTGTGCCGACAGGGGGATGACTCTCTTTCATCAGCCCCAGCATTTT. The J gene is TRBJ1-5, the V gene TRBV20-1; the match to TRBD1 covers 9 bases. Germline V CDR1 and CDR2: DFQATT, SNEGSKA (reference sequence). CDR3 length equals 16 residues.

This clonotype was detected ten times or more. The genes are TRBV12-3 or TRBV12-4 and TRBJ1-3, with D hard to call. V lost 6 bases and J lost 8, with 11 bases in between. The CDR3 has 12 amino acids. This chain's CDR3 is CASSSRDYTIYF. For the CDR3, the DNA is TGTGCCAGCAGCTCCCGAGATTACACCATATATTTT.

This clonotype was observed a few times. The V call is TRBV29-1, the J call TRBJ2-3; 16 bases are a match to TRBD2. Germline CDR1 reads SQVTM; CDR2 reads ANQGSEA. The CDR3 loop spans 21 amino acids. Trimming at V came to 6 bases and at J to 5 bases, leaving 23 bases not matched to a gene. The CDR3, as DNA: TGCAGCGTCGCTGATTTACCCGGGACTAGCGGGGGGGCACTTTTGGGAGATACGCAGTATTTT. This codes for CSVADLPGTSGGALLGDTQYF.

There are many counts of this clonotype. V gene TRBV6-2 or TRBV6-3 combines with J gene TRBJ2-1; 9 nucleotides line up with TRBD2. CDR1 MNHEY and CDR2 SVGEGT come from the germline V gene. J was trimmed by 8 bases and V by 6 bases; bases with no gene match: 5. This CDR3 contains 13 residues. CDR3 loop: CASRVLAGDEQFF. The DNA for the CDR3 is TGTGCCAGCAGGGTACTAGCGGGCGATGAGCAGTTCTTC.

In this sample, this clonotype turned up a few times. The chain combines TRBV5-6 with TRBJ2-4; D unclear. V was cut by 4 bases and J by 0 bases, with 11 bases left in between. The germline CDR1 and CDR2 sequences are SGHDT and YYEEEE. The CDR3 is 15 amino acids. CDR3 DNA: TGTGCCAGCAGCCGCATCGACTTAGCCAAAAACATTCAGTACTTC. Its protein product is CASSRIDLAKNIQYF.

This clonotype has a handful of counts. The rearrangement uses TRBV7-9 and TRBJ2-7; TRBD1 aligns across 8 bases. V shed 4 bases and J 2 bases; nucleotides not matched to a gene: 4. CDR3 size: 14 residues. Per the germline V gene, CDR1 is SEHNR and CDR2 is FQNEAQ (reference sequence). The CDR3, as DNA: TGTGCCAGCAGCTCGACAGGGGCTACCTACGAGCAGTACTTC. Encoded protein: CASSSTGATYEQYF.

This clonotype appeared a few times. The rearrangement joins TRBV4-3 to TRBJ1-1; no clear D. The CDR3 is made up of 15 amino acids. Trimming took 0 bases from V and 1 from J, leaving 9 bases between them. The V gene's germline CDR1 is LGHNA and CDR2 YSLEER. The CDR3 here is CASSQDRRGNTEAFF. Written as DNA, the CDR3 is TGCGCCAGCAGCCAAGATCGACGGGGGAACACTGAAGCTTTCTTT.

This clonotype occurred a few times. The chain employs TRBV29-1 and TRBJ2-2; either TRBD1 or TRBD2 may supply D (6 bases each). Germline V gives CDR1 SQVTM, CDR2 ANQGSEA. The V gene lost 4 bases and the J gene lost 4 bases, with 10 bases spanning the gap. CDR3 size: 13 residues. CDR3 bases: TGCAGCGTTGGAGGGGGACTCACCGGGGAGCTGTTTTTT. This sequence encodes CSVGGGLTGELFF.

The CDR3 region has the DNA TGTGCCAGCAGCCCAAGGGACAGTCCCACAGATACGCAGTATTTT. Residues: CASSPRDSPTDTQYF. The V call is TRBV7-9, the J call TRBJ2-3, with 7 nucleotides matching TRBD1. The CDR3 covers 15 residues. CDR1 is SEHNR, CDR2 FQNEAQ, per germline (reference sequence). The junction had 7 bases not matched to a gene; V was cut back by 5 bases and J by 2 bases.

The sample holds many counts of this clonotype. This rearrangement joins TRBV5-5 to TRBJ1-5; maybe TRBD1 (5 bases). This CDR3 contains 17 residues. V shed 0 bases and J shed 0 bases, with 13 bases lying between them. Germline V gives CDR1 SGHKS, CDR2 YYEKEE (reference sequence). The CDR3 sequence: CASSLETAFYSNQPQHF. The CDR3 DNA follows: TGTGCCAGCAGCTTGGAGACAGCCTTCTATAGCAATCAGCCCCAGCATTTT.

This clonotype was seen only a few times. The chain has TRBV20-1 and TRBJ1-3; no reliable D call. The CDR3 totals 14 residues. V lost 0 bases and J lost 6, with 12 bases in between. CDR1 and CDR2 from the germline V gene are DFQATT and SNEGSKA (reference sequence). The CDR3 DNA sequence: TGCAGTGCTAGAGATCAATGGCAGCCAAACACCATATATTTT. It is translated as CSARDQWQPNTIYF.